This section outlines one T cell receptor beta chain sequence together with its context. This receptor's antigen is unknown. A read error may be the cause here, since a much bigger clone is one base away. These data originate in a study of read filtering for tumor transcriptome and immune sequencing (TCRdb year 2020). In the study overall: The cohort was composed of 17 male and 14 female patients, with a mean age of around 66 years and an age range of roughly 45 to 85. By revised international staging, roughly 8 patients were R-ISS I, roughly 17 were R-ISS II and over five were R-ISS III. Whole-transcriptome libraries were prepared with the TruSeq RNA Access Library Prep Kit after DNase treatment. Per sample, about 4.05 to 11 million TCR-region mapped reads were obtained with IR-seq, compared with only about 80 to 1273 with RNA-seq. TCR repertoires obtained by targeted immune repertoire sequencing and by bulk whole-transcriptome sequencing performed on the same bone marrow samples were compared. One main goal was a read-filtering strategy for immune repertoire data, in particular deciding whether clonotypes backed by only one read should be removed. Broader findings and caveats from the paper: Rather than purified T cells, the sorted CD138-negative fraction was a mixed bone marrow immune population. Removing single-read clonotypes increased the correlation between IR-seq and RNA-seq shared clonotype proportions. Clonotypes were captured by IR-seq at much higher depth and more reliably than by RNA-seq, and smaller IR-seq throughput was sufficient for identification of most shared clonotypes. Single-read clonotypes made up roughly four fifths of clonotypes but roughly 3.2% of total reads in IR-seq, and under 75% of clonotypes and roughly 45% of reads in RNA-seq.

Starting from 400 to 450 ng RNA, TCR libraries were constructed with the Immunoverse kit using molecular barcoded adaptors that cover the alpha/delta and beta/gamma chains. TCR library preparation was performed with the same RNA that was used for transcriptome sequencing. Sequencing of TCR libraries was carried out on an Illumina HiSeq 4000 with 2 x 150 cycles. Per the authors' processing: TCR reads were aligned to human V, D, J and C references and assembled into CDR3 clonotypes with MiXCR, including quality filtering and error correction. The tcR package in R was used to analyze clonotype counts and gene usage diversity. Raw mapping reads were checked after the RNA-seq reads had been mapped by STAR aligner version 2.5.3a onto the human GRCh37 genome. IR-seq fastq files were randomly downsampled with Seqtk 1.3 to test the effect of sequencing depth on detected clonotypes. TCRdb passed the public sequencing reads through fastp at Q25 and MiXCR, retaining productive beta sequences. Each entry merges the rows of one CDR3 protein and shows their most common DNA and genes. These V and J calls rely on TCRdb rather than the paper's analysis. Within this sample are roughly 130,000 distinct CDR3 sequences, with about an eighth of them counted one time only. In total, the top ten clones hold more than 9.5% of the sample.

The V and J ends are trimmed by 7 bases and 11 bases, leaving 20 bases between them. The CDR3 spans 13 residues, from the cysteine through the phenylalanine. Solely the CDR3 DNA is kept, with 39 bases framed from the first base. The germline V gene sets CDR1 to SNHLY and CDR2 to FYNNEI. Each patient had bone marrow sampled at the time of active disease. Ficoll-Hypaque density gradient centrifugation was used to isolate bone marrow mononuclear cells. CD138-negative cells were obtained by negative selection after labeling with CD138 magnetic microbeads on a MACS separator, removing myeloma plasma cells. Flow cytometry on an Attune NxT with CD138 antibodies was used to check the purity of the isolated cells. Total RNA was extracted with TRIzol reagent and quantified with a NanoDrop spectrophotometer. For each patient, paired RNA-seq and IR-seq were run on the CD138-negative bone marrow sample from that patient.

The source is a donor at least 40 years old with multiple myeloma. This receptor chain uses TRBV2 and TRBJ2-5, with the D gene not confidently named. What was sequenced was a population of CD138-negative cells sorted from bone marrow. This specimen's cell subset or site label, per the study, means: bone marrow mononuclear cells depleted of CD138+ plasma/myeloma cells by negative magnetic selection. The base sequence is TGTGCCAGCAAGCTGATCTCCTACAATGAGCAGTACTTC. It codes for CASKLISYNEQYF.